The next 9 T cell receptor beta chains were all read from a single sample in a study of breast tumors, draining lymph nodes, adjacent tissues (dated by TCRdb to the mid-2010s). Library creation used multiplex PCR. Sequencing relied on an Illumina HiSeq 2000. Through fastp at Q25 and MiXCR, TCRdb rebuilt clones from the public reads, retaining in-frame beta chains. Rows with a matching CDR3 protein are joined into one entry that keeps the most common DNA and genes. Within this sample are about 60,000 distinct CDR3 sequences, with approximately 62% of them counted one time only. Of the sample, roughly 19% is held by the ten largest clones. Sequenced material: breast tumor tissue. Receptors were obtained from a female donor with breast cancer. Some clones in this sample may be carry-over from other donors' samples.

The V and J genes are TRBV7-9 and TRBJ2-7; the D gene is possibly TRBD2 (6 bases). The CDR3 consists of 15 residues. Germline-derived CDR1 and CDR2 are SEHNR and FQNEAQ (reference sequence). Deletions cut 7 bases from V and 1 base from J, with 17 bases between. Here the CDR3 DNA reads TGTGCCAGCAACCCACCCCCCGGGGGTTCCTACGAGCAGTACTTC. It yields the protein CASNPPPGGSYEQYF.

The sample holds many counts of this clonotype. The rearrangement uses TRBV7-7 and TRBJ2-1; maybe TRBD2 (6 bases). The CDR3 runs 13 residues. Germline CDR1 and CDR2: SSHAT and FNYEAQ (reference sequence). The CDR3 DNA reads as TGTGCTAGCGGAGGGACCCGGGGTAATGAGCAGTTCTTC. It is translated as CASGGTRGNEQFF.

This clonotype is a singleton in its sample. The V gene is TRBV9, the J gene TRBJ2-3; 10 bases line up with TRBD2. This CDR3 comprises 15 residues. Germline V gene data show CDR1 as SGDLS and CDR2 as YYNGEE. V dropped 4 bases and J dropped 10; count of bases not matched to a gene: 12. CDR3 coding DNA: TGTGCCAGCAGCTCTAGCGGGAGCGGGGGAGGATCGCAGTATTTT. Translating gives CASSSSGSGGGSQYF.

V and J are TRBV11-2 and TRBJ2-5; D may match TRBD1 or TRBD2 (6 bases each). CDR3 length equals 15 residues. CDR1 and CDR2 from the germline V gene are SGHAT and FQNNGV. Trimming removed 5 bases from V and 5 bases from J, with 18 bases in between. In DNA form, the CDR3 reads TGTGCCAGCAGCCCCCCGGTGGGGGGCTACGAGACCCAGTACTTC. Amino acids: CASSPPVGGYETQYF. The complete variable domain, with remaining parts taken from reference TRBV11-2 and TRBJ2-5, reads EAGVAQSPRYKIIEKRQSVAFWCNPISGHATLYWYQQILGQGPKLLIQFQNNGVVDDSQLPKDRFSAERLKGVDSTLKIQPAKLEDSAVYLCASSPPVGGYETQYFGPGTRLLVL.

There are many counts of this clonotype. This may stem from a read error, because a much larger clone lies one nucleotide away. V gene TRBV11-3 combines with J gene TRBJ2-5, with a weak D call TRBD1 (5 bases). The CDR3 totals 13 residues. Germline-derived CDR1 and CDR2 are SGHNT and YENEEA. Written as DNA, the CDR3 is TGTGCCAGCTCACAGGCGTACCAAGCGACCCAGTACTTC. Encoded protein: CASSQAYQATQYF.

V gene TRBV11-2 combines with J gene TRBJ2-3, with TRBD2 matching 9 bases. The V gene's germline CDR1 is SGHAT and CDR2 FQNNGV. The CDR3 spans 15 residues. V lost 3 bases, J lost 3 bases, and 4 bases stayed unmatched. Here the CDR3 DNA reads TGTGCCAGCAGCTTTTGGCGGGGGGGGACAGATACGCAGTATTTT. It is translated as CASSFWRGGTDTQYF.

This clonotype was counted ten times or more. The CDR3 reads CASSLSYPDRDNEQFF. The CDR3 nucleotides read TGTGCCAGCAGTTTATCTTACCCGGACAGGGACAATGAGCAGTTCTTC. The chain is built from TRBV27 and TRBJ2-1, with 8 nucleotides matching TRBD1. V lost 0 bases, J lost 5 bases, and 6 bases stayed unmatched. The CDR3 runs 16 residues. Germline V gene lookup returns CDR1 MNHEY and CDR2 SMNVEV (reference sequence).

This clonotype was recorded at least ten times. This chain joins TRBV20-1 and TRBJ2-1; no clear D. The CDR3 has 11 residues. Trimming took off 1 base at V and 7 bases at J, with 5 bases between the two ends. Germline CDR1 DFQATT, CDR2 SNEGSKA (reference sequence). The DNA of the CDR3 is TGCAGTGCTAGAGGCTTGAATGAGCAGTTCTTC. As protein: CSARGLNEQFF.

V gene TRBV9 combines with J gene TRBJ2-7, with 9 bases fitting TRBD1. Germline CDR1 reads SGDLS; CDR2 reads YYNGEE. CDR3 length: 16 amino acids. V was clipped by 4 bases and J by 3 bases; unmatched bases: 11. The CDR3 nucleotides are TGTGCCAGCAGCTCCACAGGGGGCGCGGGCGGCTACGAGCAGTACTTC. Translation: CASSSTGGAGGYEQYF. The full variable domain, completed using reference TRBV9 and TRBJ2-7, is DSGVTQTPKHLITATGQRVTLRCSPRSGDLSVYWYQQSLDQGLQFLIQYYNGEERAKGNILERFSAQQFPDLHSELNLSSLELGDSALYFCASSSTGGAGGYEQYFGPGTRLTVT.